This TCR beta chain was captured in a study of blood T cell repertoires in COVID-19. Study background: Whether acute or convalescent, the COVID-19 samples came from the United States, Italy and Spain. Nucleic acid was either cDNA or gDNA, and it came from T cells, B-cell-depleted T cells, or PBMCs.

Methods used by the authors: By means of reference gene primer amplification, nucleated cell counts were estimated. This table comes from immunoSEQ multiplex PCR, and its TCRdb copy is limited to in-frame clones, with some not included. The DNA was the basis for D and trimming; V, J and clone size are from that table. The profile covers under 200,000 clones, with 84% appearing a single time and less than 3% taken by the ten largest. This TCR derives from a human donor with acute or convalescent COVID-19. The donor label of this sample is uncertain. The source material was peripheral blood.

The CDR3 region is CASSFGQGGTQYF. For the CDR3, the DNA is TGTGCCAGCAGTTTTGGACAGGGGGGGACACAGTACTTC. This chain uses TRBV6-6 with TRBJ2-7, with TRBD1 matching over 10 bases. This CDR3 is 13 amino acids long. Germline trimming cut 4 bases from V and 10 bases from J; bases unmatched to any gene: 7. Germline CDR1 is MNHNY and CDR2 is SVGAGI (reference sequence).